The source of this T cell receptor (beta chain) is a study of blood T cells in healthy people across ages. Across the whole study: Capture via template switching afforded approximately one barcoded beta molecule per two T cells. Findings and limits, study-wide: Compared with aged donors, long-lived donors showed fewer expanded clones, suggesting selection. Changes seen in expanded clonotypes were possibly confounded by donor CMV status left unknown.

At least ten counts were recorded for this clonotype. What it recognizes is unknown. Combining a sample-barcoded 5' primer with a J-beta primer mix, a second PCR ran for roughly 7 to 11 cycles. TCRdb reanalysed the 5' RACE reads using MiXCR and keeps one entry per CDR3 protein. Of roughly 730,000 distinct CDR3 sequences listed, about 61% are singletons. The clonotype originates from a man in his forties in good health. Sequencing was done on a sample of blood.

The DNA for the CDR3 is TGTGCCAGCAGCCGCTCGGACGTGCTCGAGCAGTACTTC. It yields the protein CASSRSDVLEQYF. This chain uses TRBV3-1 with TRBJ2-7; D gene ambiguous. Germline lookup yields CDR1 LGHDT and CDR2 YNNKEL (reference sequence). Trimming cost V 4 bases and J 6 bases, with 13 bases left between them. The CDR3 contains 13 residues.